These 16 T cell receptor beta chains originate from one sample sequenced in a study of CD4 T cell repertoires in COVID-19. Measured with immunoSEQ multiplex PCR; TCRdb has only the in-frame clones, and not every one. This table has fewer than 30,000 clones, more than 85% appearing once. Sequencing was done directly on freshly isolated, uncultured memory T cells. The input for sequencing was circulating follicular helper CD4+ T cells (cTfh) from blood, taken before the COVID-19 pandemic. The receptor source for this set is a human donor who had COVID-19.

CDR3 region: CASSRQGDTGELFF. In nucleotides, the CDR3 is TGTGCCAGCTCACGGCAGGGTGACACCGGGGAGCTGTTTTTT. The chain is built from TRBV18 and TRBJ2-2; D possibly corresponds to TRBD1 (5 bases). The germline V gene encodes CDR1 KGHSH and CDR2 LQKENI. V lost 4 bases and J lost 3, with 9 bases in between. The CDR3 has 14 amino acids.

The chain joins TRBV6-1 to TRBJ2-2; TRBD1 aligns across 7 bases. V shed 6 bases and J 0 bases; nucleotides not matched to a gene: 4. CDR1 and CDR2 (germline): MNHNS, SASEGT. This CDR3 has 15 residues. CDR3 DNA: TGTGCCAGCAGGGCCGGGACAGCGAACACCGGGGAGCTGTTTTTT. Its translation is CASRAGTANTGELFF.

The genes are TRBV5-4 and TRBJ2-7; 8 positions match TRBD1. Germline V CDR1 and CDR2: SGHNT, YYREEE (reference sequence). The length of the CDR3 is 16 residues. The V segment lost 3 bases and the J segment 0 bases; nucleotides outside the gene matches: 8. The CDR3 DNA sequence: TGTGCCAGCAGCTACGGACAGGGTGGGGGCTCCTACGAGCAGTACTTC. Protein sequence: CASSYGQGGGSYEQYF.

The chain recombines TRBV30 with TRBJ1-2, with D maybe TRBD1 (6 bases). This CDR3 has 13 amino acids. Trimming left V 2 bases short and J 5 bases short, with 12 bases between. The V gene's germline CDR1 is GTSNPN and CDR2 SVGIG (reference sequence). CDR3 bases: TGTGCCTGGAGTACCGGACAGCTTTATGGCTACACCTTC. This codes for CAWSTGQLYGYTF.

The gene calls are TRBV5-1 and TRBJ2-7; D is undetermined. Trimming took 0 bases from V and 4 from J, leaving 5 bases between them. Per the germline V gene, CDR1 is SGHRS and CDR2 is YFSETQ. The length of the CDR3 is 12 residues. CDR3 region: CASSLDTYEQYF. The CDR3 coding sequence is TGCGCCAGCAGCTTGGATACTTACGAGCAGTACTTC.

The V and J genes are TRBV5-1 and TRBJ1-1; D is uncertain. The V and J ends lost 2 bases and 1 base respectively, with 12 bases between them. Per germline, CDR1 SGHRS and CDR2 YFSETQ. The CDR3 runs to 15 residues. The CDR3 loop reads CASSFGGNTNTEAFF. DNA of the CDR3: TGCGCCAGCAGCTTCGGAGGGAATACGAACACTGAAGCTTTCTTT.

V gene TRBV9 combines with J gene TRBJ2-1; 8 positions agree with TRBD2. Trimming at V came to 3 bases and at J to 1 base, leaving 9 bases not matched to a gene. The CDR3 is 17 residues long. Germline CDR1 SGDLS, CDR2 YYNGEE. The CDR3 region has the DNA TGTGCCAGCAGCGCCACCTTCTCTAGCGGGTCCTACAATGAGCAGTTCTTC. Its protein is CASSATFSSGSYNEQFF.

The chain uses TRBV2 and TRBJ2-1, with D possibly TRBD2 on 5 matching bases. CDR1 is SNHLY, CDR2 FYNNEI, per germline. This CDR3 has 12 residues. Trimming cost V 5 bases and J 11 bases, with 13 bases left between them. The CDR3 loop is CASSLAGQKQFF. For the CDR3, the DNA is TGTGCCAGCAGTCTGGCGGGTCAGAAGCAGTTCTTC.

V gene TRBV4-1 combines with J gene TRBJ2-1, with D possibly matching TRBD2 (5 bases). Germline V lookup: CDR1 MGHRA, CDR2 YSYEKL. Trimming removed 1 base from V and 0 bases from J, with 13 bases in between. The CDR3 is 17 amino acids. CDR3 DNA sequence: TGCGCCAGCAGCCAAGGCATTGGCGGGTCCTCCTACAATGAGCAGTTCTTC. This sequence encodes CASSQGIGGSSYNEQFF.

CDR3 DNA: TGTGCCAGCAGCTTACTCAACAGGGCGGCCACTGAAGCTTTCTTT. Protein product: CASSLLNRAATEAFF. The rearrangement links TRBV5-4 to TRBJ1-1; D may be TRBD1 (6 bases). There are 15 residues in the CDR3. From germline, CDR1 is SGHNT and CDR2 YYREEE (reference sequence). The V gene lost 2 bases and the J gene lost 4 bases, with 15 bases spanning the gap.

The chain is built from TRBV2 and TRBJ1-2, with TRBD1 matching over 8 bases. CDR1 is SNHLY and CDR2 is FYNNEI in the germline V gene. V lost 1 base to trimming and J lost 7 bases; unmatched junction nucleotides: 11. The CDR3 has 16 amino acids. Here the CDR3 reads CASSEVIRGTGGGYTF. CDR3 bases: TGTGCCAGCAGTGAAGTTATTCGGGGGACAGGAGGTGGCTACACCTTC.

The CDR3 loop reads CASKEADTQYF. The CDR3 DNA is TGTGCCAGTAAGGAGGCAGATACGCAGTATTTT. The chain is built from TRBV19 and TRBJ2-3; D may be TRBD2 (5 bases). The CDR3 extends over 11 amino acids. The V end lost 7 bases, the J end lost 4 bases, and 6 bases lay between the germline ends. The germline CDR1 and CDR2 sequences are LNHDA and SQIVND (reference sequence).

The DNA of the CDR3 is TGCGCCAGCAGTGAGATTTCTTCCTACGAGCAGTACTTC. Its protein product is CASSEISSYEQYF. V and J are TRBV10-2 and TRBJ2-7; D call uncertain. Looked up from germline, CDR1 is WSHSY and CDR2 is SAAADI. CDR3 length: 13 amino acids. Trimming shortened V by 2 bases and J by 1 base, and 6 bases separated the two germline ends.

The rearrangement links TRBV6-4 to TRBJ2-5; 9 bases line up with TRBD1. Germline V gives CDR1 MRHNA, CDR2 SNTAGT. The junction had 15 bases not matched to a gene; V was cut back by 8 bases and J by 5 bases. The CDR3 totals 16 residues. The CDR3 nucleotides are TGTGCCAGCGAGGGACAGGGCCTCCTTTCGTGGGAGACCCAGTACTTC. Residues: CASEGQGLLSWETQYF.

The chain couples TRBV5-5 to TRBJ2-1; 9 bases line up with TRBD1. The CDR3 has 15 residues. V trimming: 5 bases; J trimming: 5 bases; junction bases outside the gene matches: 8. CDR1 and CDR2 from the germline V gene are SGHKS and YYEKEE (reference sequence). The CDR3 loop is CASRPGQGINNEQFF. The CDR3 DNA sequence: TGTGCCAGCAGACCCGGACAGGGGATAAACAATGAGCAGTTCTTC.

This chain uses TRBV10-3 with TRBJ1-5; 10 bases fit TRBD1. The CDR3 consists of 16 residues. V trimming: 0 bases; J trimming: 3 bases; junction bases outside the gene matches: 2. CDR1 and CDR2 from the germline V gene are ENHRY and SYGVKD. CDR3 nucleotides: TGTGCCATCAGTGAGTCGACAGGGGGCATCAATCAGCCCCAGCATTTT. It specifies CAISESTGGINQPQHF.